This entry describes one TCR beta chain. These data come from a study of shared clonotypes between healthy human individuals. Sequencing was performed with immunoSEQ multiplex PCR; in TCRdb, only in-frame clones are kept and a portion is missing. This repertoire shows over a million clones, 75% to 85% found once; its top ten account for under 0.6%. Per germline, CDR1 SGHVS and CDR2 FQNEAQ. The CDR3 runs 15 residues. V dropped 2 bases and J dropped 0 bases, with 8 bases sitting between them. The clonotype comes from a man between 18 and 35 years old in good health. Some clones in this sample may be carry-over from other donors' samples. The chain has TRBV7-8 and TRBJ2-1; no firm D call. What was sequenced was memory CD4+ T cells from PBMCs. Subset reported: CD45RA-negative fraction. CDR3 protein: CASSLPQISYNEQFF. CDR3 coding DNA: TGTGCCAGCAGCTTACCCCAGATCTCCTACAATGAGCAGTTCTTC.